Listed here are 14 T cell receptor beta chains from one sample, sequenced in a study of cytomegalovirus exposure and HLA in healthy donors. PCR involved 60 Vbeta and 13 Jbeta primers. Sequencing was performed with immunoSEQ multiplex PCR; in TCRdb, only in-frame clones are kept and a portion is missing. Among about 90,000 clones listed, about four fifths were seen once. Sequencing was carried out using PBMCs. The receptors come from a man between 18 and 35 years old in good health and CMV-seronegative.

The CDR3 nucleotides read TGTGCCAGCACCGCGGAGAACTATGGCTACACCTTC. This gives the protein CASTAENYGYTF. V usage is TRBV9 and J usage is TRBJ1-2; D gene ambiguous. Germline-derived CDR1 and CDR2 are SGDLS and YYNGEE. CDR3 size: 12 residues. The ends were cut back, 6 bases at V and 2 bases at J, with 8 bases in the middle.

This clone was picked up one time. V and J are TRBV7-8 and TRBJ1-2; unclear D gene. Germline V gene sequence: CDR1 SGHVS, CDR2 FQNEAQ. V lost 1 base, J lost 4 bases, and 7 bases lay in between. The CDR3 consists of 13 residues. The CDR3 sequence is CASSLGHGYGYTF. The DNA of the CDR3 is TGTGCCAGCAGCTTAGGTCACGGCTATGGCTACACCTTC.

V is TRBV5-4 and J is TRBJ2-3, with a possible D match to TRBD2 (6 bases). Germline V gene lookup returns CDR1 SGHNT and CDR2 YYREEE (reference sequence). Trimming left V 6 bases short and J 2 bases short, with 16 bases between. The CDR3 consists of 15 residues. The CDR3 is CASIRFGSPTDTQYF. The CDR3 DNA sequence: TGTGCCAGCATACGTTTCGGGAGCCCCACAGATACGCAGTATTTT.

This clone is medium-sized. This sequence joins TRBV28 and TRBJ2-1; 10 bases match TRBD1. Trimming cost V 8 bases and J 3 bases; bases outside gene matches: 7. This CDR3 is 15 amino acids long. Germline V gene data show CDR1 as MDHEN and CDR2 as SYDVKM. The CDR3 DNA sequence: TGTGCCAGCGGGACAGGGGACAAGGACTACAATGAGCAGTTCTTC. Its translation is CASGTGDKDYNEQFF.

As concerns this clone: Other DNA sequences in the sample encode the same CDR3. V is TRBV7-2 and J is TRBJ2-5; 8 bases map to TRBD2. The germline V gene encodes CDR1 SGHTA and CDR2 FQGNSA. Losses at the gene ends were 1 base for V and 5 bases for J; bases not matched to a gene: 3. This CDR3 has 14 residues. The CDR3 region has the DNA TGTGCCAGCAGCTTAGGCGGGGGGAGGGAGACCCAGTACTTC. Protein: CASSLGGGRETQYF.

The gene calls are TRBV7-9 and TRBJ2-1, with 9 positions matching TRBD2. V trimming: 5 bases; J trimming: 8 bases; junction bases outside the gene matches: 7. The CDR3 is 14 residues long. The germline gives CDR1 SEHNR, CDR2 FQNEAQ (reference sequence). The CDR3: CASSAGTSIHEQFF. Here the CDR3 DNA reads TGTGCCAGCAGCGCCGGGACTAGCATCCATGAGCAGTTCTTC.

The V and J genes are TRBV7-2 and TRBJ2-7, with a possible D match to TRBD2 (7 bases). Trimming pared 1 base from V and 2 bases from J, leaving 15 bases between. CDR3 size: 16 residues. Germline V gene sequence: CDR1 SGHTA, CDR2 FQGNSA. The CDR3 region has the DNA TGTGCCAGCAGCTTAGGTTTGGGGGGGGCTGCCTACGAGCAGTACTTC. Translation: CASSLGLGGAAYEQYF.

V gene TRBV9 combines with J gene TRBJ2-7, with TRBD2 matching 10 bases. Per germline, CDR1 SGDLS and CDR2 YYNGEE. V lost 3 bases to trimming and J lost 0 bases; unmatched junction nucleotides: 3. The CDR3 runs to 15 residues. The CDR3 is CASSEASGGSYEQYF. CDR3 in DNA: TGTGCCAGCAGCGAAGCTAGCGGGGGCTCCTACGAGCAGTACTTC.

CDR3 nucleotide sequence: TGTGCCATCTCTGCTGGCAGGGGGGTAACCTTAAACACCGGGGAGCTGTTTTTT. Its translation: CAISAGRGVTLNTGELFF. V usage is TRBV10-3 and J usage is TRBJ2-2; tentatively, D is TRBD1 (7 bases). CDR3 length equals 18 residues. Germline CDR1 reads ENHRY; CDR2 reads SYGVKD. The V gene lost 8 bases and the J gene lost 2 bases, with 24 bases spanning the gap.

The chain links TRBV28 to TRBJ2-3; D call uncertain. Germline CDR1 is MDHEN and CDR2 is SYDVKM. Trimming removed 6 bases at V and 7 bases at J, with 11 bases between. This CDR3 region has 12 residues. In DNA, the CDR3 is TGTGCCAGCAGCCTCCAGGCATATACGCAGTATTTT. Protein sequence: CASSLQAYTQYF.

The chain combines TRBV27 with TRBJ1-1; D may be TRBD1 (5 bases). Germline V lookup: CDR1 MNHEY, CDR2 SMNVEV (reference sequence). The V end lost 10 bases, the J end lost 11 bases, and 17 bases lay between the germline ends. The CDR3 is 11 residues long. CDR3 DNA: TGTGCCATCCACTCTTCAGGGTCGGCTTTCTTT. This encodes CAIHSSGSAFF.

CDR3 sequence: CASSAIRLLTYNEQFF. CDR3 DNA sequence: TGTGCCAGTAGTGCCATTCGACTCCTAACCTACAATGAGCAGTTCTTC. The genes are TRBV19 and TRBJ2-1; D is unresolved. This CDR3 region has 16 residues. V lost 5 bases to trimming and J lost 2 bases, with 16 bases between them. Germline CDR1 LNHDA, CDR2 SQIVND (reference sequence).

CDR3 DNA sequence: TGTGCCAGCAGCGTAAGGTGGGGAGGGCAGTTCTTC. This translates into CASSVRWGGQFF. This chain links TRBV9 with TRBJ2-1, with D maybe TRBD2 (6 bases). Germline lookup yields CDR1 SGDLS and CDR2 YYNGEE. V shed 1 base and J shed 12 bases, with 11 bases lying between them. The CDR3 sequence is 12 residues long.

The chain combines TRBV6-5 with TRBJ2-7; TRBD2 agrees at 8 bases. The CDR3 is made up of 13 amino acids. Germline CDR1 and CDR2: MNHEY and SVGAGI. V trimming: 5 bases; J trimming: 4 bases; junction bases outside the gene matches: 4. The CDR3 loop reads CASSMGLVYEQYF. CDR3 in DNA: TGTGCCAGCAGTATGGGACTAGTGTACGAGCAGTACTTC.